Listed below are T cell receptor beta chains from one sample, sequenced in a study of blood T cell repertoires in COVID-19. The table came from immunoSEQ multiplex PCR; TCRdb's copy has only in-frame clones and leaves some out. The table lists almost 30,000 clones, around 63% of them singletons. Sequencing was carried out using peripheral blood. The origin of the receptors is a human donor in a cohort sampled during active COVID-19. Both conserved end residues are part of each CDR3. A D gene is named only where the DNA matches it firmly. Clone size is given for some rows only: seen once, a few or many times, or a class if the clone is expanded.

J gene	clone size	V gene	D gene	CDR3 protein	CDR3 DNA
TRBJ2-3	NA	TRBV5-6	NA	CASSYPADTQYF	TGTGCCAGCAGCTACCCGGCAGATACGCAGTATTTT
TRBJ2-1	NA	TRBV4-3	NA	CASSQVGRAGRAYNEQFF	TGCGCCAGCAGCCAAGTGGGCCGGGCGGGAAGGGCCTACAATGAGCAGTTCTTC
TRBJ2-3	NA	TRBV5-6	NA	CASSETGVSTDTQYF	TGTGCCAGCAGCGAGACAGGAGTTAGCACAGATACGCAGTATTTT
TRBJ2-1	once	TRBV28	TRBD2	CASRRLAGANEQFF	TGTGCCAGCAGGCGACTAGCGGGCGCCAATGAGCAGTTCTTC
TRBJ2-7	NA	TRBV4-1	NA	CASSQGKSPSYEQYF	TGCGCCAGCAGCCAAGGAAAGAGTCCTTCGTACGAGCAGTACTTC
TRBJ2-1	NA	TRBV5-1	TRBD1	CASSSGTEYNEQFF	TGCGCCAGCAGCTCCGGGACAGAGTACAATGAGCAGTTCTTC
TRBJ2-7	few	TRBV6-6	NA	CASSYRTQYEQYF	TGTGCCAGCAGTTACAGGACACAATACGAGCAGTACTTC
TRBJ2-2	NA	TRBV19	NA	CATKTGRSYGELFF	TGTGCCACAAAGACAGGGAGGTCTTACGGGGAGCTGTTTTTT
TRBJ1-1	once	TRBV6-5	NA	CASSPGLRRTEAFF	TGTGCCAGCAGCCCCGGACTCCGAAGGACTGAAGCTTTCTTT
TRBJ2-5	NA	TRBV7-9	TRBD1	CASSTTGGRETQYF	TGTGCCAGCAGCACCACAGGGGGCCGTGAGACCCAGTACTTC
TRBJ2-1	NA	TRBV11-2	NA	CASSFSRDNEQFF	TGTGCCAGCAGCTTCTCCAGGGACAATGAGCAGTTCTTC
TRBJ2-1	once	TRBV18	TRBD2	CASSPVSGSPYNEQFF	TGTGCCAGCTCACCAGTTAGCGGGTCCCCCTACAATGAGCAGTTCTTC
TRBJ2-7	NA	TRBV5-1	NA	CASSLGQQQYF	TGCGCCAGCAGCTTGGGACAGCAGCAGTACTTC
TRBJ2-7	NA	TRBV11-2	NA	CASSLDRGIFYEQYF	TGTGCCAGCAGCTTAGATAGGGGAATTTTTTACGAGCAGTACTTC
TRBJ2-7	NA	TRBV6-2/TRBV6-3	NA	CASSYGAGNEQYF	TGTGCCAGCAGTTACGGGGCAGGGAACGAGCAGTACTTC
TRBJ1-5	NA	TRBV18	NA	CASSPLDSAHQPQHF	TGTGCCAGCTCACCACTCGACAGCGCACATCAGCCCCAGCATTTT
TRBJ2-1	few	TRBV9	NA	CASSALGGRTQPQFF	TGTGCCAGCAGCGCTCTGGGTGGGAGGACTCAACCGCAGTTCTTC
TRBJ1-5	few	TRBV10-3	TRBD1	CAISVGTGYNQPQHF	TGTGCCATCAGTGTAGGGACAGGGTACAATCAGCCCCAGCATTTT
TRBJ1-6	NA	TRBV11-2	TRBD1	CASSQGQGGIALHF	TGTGCCAGCAGCCAGGGACAGGGGGGGATAGCCCTCCACTTT
TRBJ2-3	few	TRBV9	TRBD2	CASSSTGGSGTDTQYF	TGTGCCAGCAGCTCTACGGGGGGGTCGGGCACAGATACGCAGTATTTT
TRBJ2-7	NA	TRBV6-2/TRBV6-3	TRBD2	CASSYNGLAGPLEQYF	TGTGCCAGCAGTTACAACGGACTAGCGGGGCCCCTCGAGCAGTACTTC
TRBJ2-3	NA	TRBV6-5	TRBD2	CASKLAGGPPNTQYF	TGTGCCAGCAAACTAGCGGGGGGCCCGCCCAATACGCAGTATTTT
TRBJ2-5	NA	TRBV7-9	NA	CASSSPGFQETQYF	TGTGCCAGCAGCTCTCCGGGTTTCCAAGAGACCCAGTACTTC
TRBJ2-7	NA	TRBV7-8	TRBD2	CASSLVNSGTYEQYF	TGTGCCAGCAGCTTAGTGAATAGCGGGACCTACGAGCAGTACTTC
TRBJ2-2	many	TRBV19	TRBD1	CASGTVDGELFF	TGTGCCAGTGGGACAGTAGACGGGGAGCTGTTTTTT
TRBJ2-3	once	TRBV7-6	NA	CASSLRGGLADTQYF	TGTGCCAGCAGTCTGAGGGGGGGCTTAGCAGATACGCAGTATTTT
TRBJ2-1	few	TRBV2	NA	CASSEILLYNEQFF	TGTGCCAGCAGTGAAATCCTCCTCTACAATGAGCAGTTCTTC
TRBJ1-4	NA	TRBV11-3	TRBD1	CASSGTGANEKLFF	TGTGCCAGCAGCGGGACAGGAGCAAATGAAAAACTGTTTTTT
TRBJ2-1	NA	TRBV14	TRBD2	CASSPGLAGFLYNEQFF	TGTGCCAGCAGCCCAGGACTAGCGGGATTCCTTTACAATGAGCAGTTCTTC
TRBJ2-5	NA	TRBV18	NA	CASSPPGETQYF	TGTGCCAGCTCACCACCGGGCGAGACCCAGTACTTC
TRBJ1-1	NA	TRBV4-3	TRBD1	CASSFDRDTEAFF	TGCGCCAGCAGTTTCGACAGGGACACTGAAGCTTTCTTT
TRBJ2-1	NA	TRBV4-1	TRBD2	CASSFLAGVVGNEQFF	TGCGCCAGCAGCTTCCTAGCGGGAGTGGTAGGCAATGAGCAGTTCTTC
TRBJ2-2	NA	TRBV28	NA	CASSRDTGELFF	TGTGCCAGCAGCCGGGACACCGGGGAGCTGTTTTTT
TRBJ2-7	NA	TRBV30	TRBD1	CACQRDGTVDEQYF	TGTGCCTGTCAACGAGACGGGACAGTGGACGAGCAGTACTTC
TRBJ1-5	NA	TRBV19	NA	CASSQGHNQPQHF	TGTGCCAGTAGTCAGGGTCACAATCAGCCCCAGCATTTT
TRBJ1-3	NA	TRBV30	NA	CAWSPSARAGNTIYF	TGTGCCTGGAGTCCCTCGGCGAGGGCTGGAAACACCATATATTTT
TRBJ2-3	NA	TRBV6-5	TRBD2	CASSSVGGVDTQYF	TGTGCCAGCAGTTCCGTGGGAGGGGTAGATACGCAGTATTTT
TRBJ1-5	few	TRBV6-2/TRBV6-3	NA	CASSYSRLWQGRSGNQPQHF	TGTGCCAGCAGTTACTCGAGATTATGGCAGGGGCGAAGTGGCAATCAGCCCCAGCATTTT
TRBJ2-3	few	TRBV18	TRBD2	CASSQGTTTDTQYF	TGTGCCAGCTCACAGGGGACTACCACAGATACGCAGTATTTT
TRBJ2-5	few	TRBV5-8	TRBD2	CASSLATSGEVAKTQYF	TGTGCCAGCAGCTTGGCTACTAGCGGGGAGGTGGCGAAGACCCAGTACTTC
TRBJ2-3	NA	TRBV5-6	TRBD2	CASSPQGTSADTQYF	TGTGCCAGCAGCCCCCAAGGGACTAGCGCAGATACGCAGTATTTT
TRBJ1-1	NA	TRBV3-1/TRBV3-2	NA	CASSPVGGVKGTEAFF	TGTGCCAGCAGCCCCGTGGGGGGGGTGAAAGGGACTGAAGCTTTCTTT
TRBJ2-3	NA	TRBV28	NA	CASSFQGRDTQYF	TGTGCCAGCAGTTTTCAGGGAAGGGATACGCAGTATTTT
TRBJ2-3	NA	TRBV30	NA	CAWSPQVQDFTDTQYF	TGTGCCTGGAGTCCCCAAGTCCAGGATTTCACAGATACGCAGTATTTT
TRBJ2-3	NA	TRBV28	TRBD1	CASSFLPARGRSTDTQYF	TGTGCCAGCAGTTTCCTACCGGCTAGGGGGCGAAGCACAGATACGCAGTATTTT